This T cell receptor beta chain was identified in a study of T-cell memory formation after mild COVID-19. The CDR3 runs 14 residues. V shed 0 bases, J shed 8 bases, and the junction held 6 bases outside the gene matches. Germline lookup yields CDR1 LNHNV and CDR2 YYDKDF (reference sequence). TCRdb processed the 5' RACE reads anew with MiXCR; each CDR3 protein has one entry. The sample has 140,000 to 150,000 distinct CDR3 sequences; 20% to 25% are singletons. This clonotype was sampled from an adult woman who had mild COVID-19 (a few samples of this study predate the infection). Cell type and time point are not known. The specimen sequenced was PBMCs or a T cell subset sorted from them (not recorded which). The gene calls are TRBV15 and TRBJ2-7; 8 nucleotides align to TRBD2. The CDR3 sequence: CATSRDRREEKQYF. In nucleotides, the CDR3 is TGTGCCACCAGCAGAGATCGGCGGGAGGAGAAGCAGTACTTC. Combining the CDR3 with reference TRBV15 and TRBJ2-7 gives the whole variable domain DAMVIQNPRYQVTQFGKPVTLSCSQTLNHNVMYWYQQKSSQAPKLLFHYYDKDFNNEADTPDNFQSRRPNTSFCFLDIRSPGLGDTAMYLCATSRDRREEKQYFGPGTRLTVT.